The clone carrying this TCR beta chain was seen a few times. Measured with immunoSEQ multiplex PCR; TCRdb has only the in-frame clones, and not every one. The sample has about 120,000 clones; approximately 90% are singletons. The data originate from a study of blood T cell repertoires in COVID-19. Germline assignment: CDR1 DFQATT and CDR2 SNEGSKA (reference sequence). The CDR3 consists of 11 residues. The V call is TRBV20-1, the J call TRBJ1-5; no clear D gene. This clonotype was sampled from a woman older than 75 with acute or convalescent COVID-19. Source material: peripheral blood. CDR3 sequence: CSLRPNQPQHF. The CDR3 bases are TGCAGCCTCAGGCCTAATCAGCCCCAGCATTTT.